Below are 8 T cell receptor beta chains sequenced from a single sample in a study of T cells in tumors after PD-1 blockade. Sequenced by immunoSEQ multiplex PCR; TCRdb stores in-frame clones only, minus some. The sample holds around 1,700 clones, roughly 74% seen once. The source material was tumor tissue, sampled after anti-PD-1 treatment. These receptors were taken from a human donor with basal cell carcinoma.

This clone was recorded a few times. The J gene is TRBJ1-2, the V gene TRBV6-5, with TRBD1 matching 9 bases. V shed 5 bases and J 4 bases; nucleotides not matched to a gene: 8. The germline CDR1 and CDR2 sequences are MNHEY and SVGAGI. The CDR3 totals 15 residues. The CDR3 nucleotides are TGTGCCAGCAGTCACGGGACAGGGTCGCCCTATGGCTACACCTTC. This codes for CASSHGTGSPYGYTF.

The chain combines TRBV28 with TRBJ1-4; D ambiguous. The germline V gene encodes CDR1 MDHEN and CDR2 SYDVKM. V was shortened by 5 bases and J by 4 bases, with 11 bases between the two germline ends. The CDR3 is 14 residues long. This CDR3 is CASSRRQFNEKLFF. The CDR3 bases are TGTGCCAGCAGTCGCAGGCAGTTTAATGAAAAACTGTTTTTT.

This clone was picked up a small number of times. The rearrangement links TRBV7-2 to TRBJ1-5; no clear D. Germline CDR1 and CDR2: SGHTA and FQGNSA. Between the trimmed V and J ends, which lost 1 base and 3 bases, there was a span of 4 bases. This CDR3 has 13 amino acids. The CDR3: CASSLGINQPQHF. In nucleotides, the CDR3 is TGTGCCAGCAGCTTAGGGATCAATCAGCCCCAGCATTTT.

The rearrangement joins TRBV21-1 to TRBJ1-5; the table's D call of TRBD1 was not tested on the DNA. TRBV21-1 is classified as a pseudogene. CDR3 length: 14 amino acids. For the CDR3, the DNA is TGTGCCAATTCGGGGGACAGCCGCAATCAGCCCCAGCATTTT. This gives the protein CANSGDSRNQPQHF.

The chain employs TRBV19 and TRBJ2-2; 12 positions agree with TRBD2. Germline values: CDR1 LNHDA, CDR2 SQIVND (reference sequence). The CDR3 covers 18 residues. The junction had 12 bases not matched to a gene; V was cut back by 4 bases and J by 6 bases. CDR3 nucleotide sequence: TGTGCCAGTAGTAAGACCCCAACTAGCGGGGGGACCCCCGGGGAGCTGTTTTTT. As protein: CASSKTPTSGGTPGELFF. Using reference TRBV19 and TRBJ2-2 for the parts outside the CDR3, the full variable domain is DGGITQSPKYLFRKEGQNVTLSCEQNLNHDAMYWYRQDPGQGLRLIYYSQIVNDFQKGDIAEGYSVSREKKESFPLTVTSAQKNPTAFYLCASSKTPTSGGTPGELFFGEGSRLTVL.

This clone was seen only once. The rearrangement uses TRBV24-1 and TRBJ1-5, with a possible D match to TRBD1 (5 bases). The CDR3 extends over 15 amino acids. V dropped 7 bases and J dropped 1 base, with 13 bases sitting between them. Germline V gives CDR1 KGHDR, CDR2 SFDVKD. CDR3: CATRPGGGSNQPQHF. The CDR3, as DNA: TGTGCCACCAGGCCCGGGGGGGGGAGCAATCAGCCCCAGCATTTT.

The V call is TRBV7-3, the J call TRBJ2-7; 8 bases are a match to TRBD2. V dropped 5 bases and J dropped 6; count of bases not matched to a gene: 6. CDR1 and CDR2 from the germline V gene are SGHTA and FQGTGA. The CDR3 consists of 13 residues. The CDR3 here is CASSRYAGGEQYF. The CDR3 DNA is TGTGCCAGCAGCCGTTACGCGGGGGGCGAGCAGTACTTC.

The rearrangement links TRBV29-1 to TRBJ2-1, with D perhaps TRBD2 (6 bases). Trimming took off 7 bases at V and 4 bases at J, with 17 bases between the two ends. The germline CDR1 and CDR2 sequences are SQVTM and ANQGSEA. The CDR3 extends over 14 amino acids. CDR3 region: CSAGVGGIYNEQFF. Here the CDR3 DNA reads TGCAGCGCCGGAGTCGGGGGAATATACAATGAGCAGTTCTTC.